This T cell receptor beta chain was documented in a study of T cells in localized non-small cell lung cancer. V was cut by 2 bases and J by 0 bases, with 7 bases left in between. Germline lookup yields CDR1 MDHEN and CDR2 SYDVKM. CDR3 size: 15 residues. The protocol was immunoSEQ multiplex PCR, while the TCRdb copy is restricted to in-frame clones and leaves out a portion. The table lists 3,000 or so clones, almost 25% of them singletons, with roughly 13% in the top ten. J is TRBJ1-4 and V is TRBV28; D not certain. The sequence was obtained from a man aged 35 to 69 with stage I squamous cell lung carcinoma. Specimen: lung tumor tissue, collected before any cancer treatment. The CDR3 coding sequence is TGTGCCAGCAGTTTACAGTATGCAACTAATGAAAAACTGTTTTTT. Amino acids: CASSLQYATNEKLFF.